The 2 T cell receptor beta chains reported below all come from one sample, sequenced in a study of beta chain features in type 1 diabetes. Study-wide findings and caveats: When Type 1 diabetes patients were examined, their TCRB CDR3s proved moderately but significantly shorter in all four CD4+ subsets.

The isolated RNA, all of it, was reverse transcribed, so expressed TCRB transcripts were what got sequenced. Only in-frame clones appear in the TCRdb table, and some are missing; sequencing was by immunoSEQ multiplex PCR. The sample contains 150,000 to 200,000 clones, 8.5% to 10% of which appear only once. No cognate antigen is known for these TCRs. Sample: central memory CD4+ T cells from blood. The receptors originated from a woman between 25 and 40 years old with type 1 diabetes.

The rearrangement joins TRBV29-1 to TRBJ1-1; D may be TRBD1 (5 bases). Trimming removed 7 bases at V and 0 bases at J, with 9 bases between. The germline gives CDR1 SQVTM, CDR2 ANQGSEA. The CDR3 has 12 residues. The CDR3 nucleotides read TGCAGCGCAGACAGTTTGAACACTGAAGCTTTCTTT. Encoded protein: CSADSLNTEAFF.

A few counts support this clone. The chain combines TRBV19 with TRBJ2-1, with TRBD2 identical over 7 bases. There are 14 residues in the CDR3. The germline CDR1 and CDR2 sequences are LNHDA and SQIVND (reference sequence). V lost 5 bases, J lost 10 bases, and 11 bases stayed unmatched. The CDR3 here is CASSHAGVAREQFF. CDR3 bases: TGTGCCAGTAGTCATGCGGGAGTGGCGCGCGAGCAGTTCTTC.